This T cell receptor (beta chain) was observed in a study of T cell responses to AZD1222 COVID-19 vaccine. In the study overall: Analyses pooled second doses at about 4 or about 12 weeks. Overall study findings and caveats: Two AZD1222 administrations were followed by greater Spike-specific TCR breadth and depth.

On this clone itself: Its antigen is still unknown.

Germline trimming cut 5 bases from V and 7 bases from J; bases unmatched to any gene: 10. The CDR3 totals 14 residues. CDR1 and CDR2 (germline): MNHEY, SVGAGI. Assay used: immunoSEQ multiplex PCR; TCRdb lists only in-frame clones, some missing. The sample lists 160,000 or so clones; 70% to 90% were seen once. The material was peripheral blood, obtained on day 0 of AZD1222 vaccination. The clonotype was recovered from an adult in good health. The chain is built from TRBV6-5 and TRBJ1-1, with TRBD1 identical over 7 bases. This CDR3 is CASSRDRAVGEAFF. As DNA, the CDR3 is TGTGCCAGCAGTCGCGACAGGGCGGTCGGTGAAGCTTTCTTT.